The TCR beta chain described here comes from a study of CD8+ T cells in alopecia areata. Study-level background: Treated patients swallowed 5 to 10 mg of oral tofacitinib twice daily.

Extracted RNA was reverse transcribed, and the resulting cDNA served as sequencing template. The table came from immunoSEQ multiplex PCR; TCRdb's copy has only in-frame clones and leaves some out. Of about 97,000 clones listed, roughly two fifths were seen once; the top ten hold approximately 1.5%. The sample holds a few counts of this clone. The target antigen is unknown. General study results and limits: Scalp sequencing captures resident alphabeta T cells of normal skin too. Researchers report lesional scalp, most notably alopecia totalis/universalis, outstripped normal scalp in clonality.

There are 14 residues in the CDR3. The V end was cut by 5 bases, the J end by 0 bases, with 8 bases between. CDR1 and CDR2 from the germline V gene are SEHNR and FQNEAQ (reference sequence). The rearrangement joins TRBV7-9 to TRBJ1-3; maybe TRBD1 (5 bases). This receptor was obtained from a human donor with alopecia areata. Material: CD4+ T cells sorted from blood. CDR3 amino acids: CASSGTRSGNTIYF. The CDR3 bases are TGTGCCAGCAGCGGGACGCGCTCTGGAAACACCATATATTTT.